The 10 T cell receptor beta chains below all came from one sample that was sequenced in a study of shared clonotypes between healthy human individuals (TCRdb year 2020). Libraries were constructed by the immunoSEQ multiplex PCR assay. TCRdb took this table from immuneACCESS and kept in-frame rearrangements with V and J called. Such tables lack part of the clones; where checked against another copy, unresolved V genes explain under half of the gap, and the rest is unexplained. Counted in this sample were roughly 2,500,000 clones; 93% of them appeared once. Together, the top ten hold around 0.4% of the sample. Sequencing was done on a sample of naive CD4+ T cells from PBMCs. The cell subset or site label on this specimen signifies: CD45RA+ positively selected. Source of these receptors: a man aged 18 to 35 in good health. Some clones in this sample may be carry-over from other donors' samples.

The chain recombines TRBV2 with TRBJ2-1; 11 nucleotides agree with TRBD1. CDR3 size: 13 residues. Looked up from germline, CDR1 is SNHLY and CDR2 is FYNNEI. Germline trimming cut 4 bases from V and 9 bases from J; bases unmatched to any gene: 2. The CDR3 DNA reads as TGTGCCAGCAGTGGGACAGGGGGCGGTGAGCAGTTCTTC. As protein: CASSGTGGGEQFF.

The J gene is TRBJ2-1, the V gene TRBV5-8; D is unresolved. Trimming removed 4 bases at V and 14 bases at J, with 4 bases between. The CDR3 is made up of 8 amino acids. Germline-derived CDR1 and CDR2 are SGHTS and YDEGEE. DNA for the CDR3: TGTGCCAGCAGCCCGGAGTTCTTC. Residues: CASSPEFF.

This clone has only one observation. The CDR3 DNA is TGCGCCAGCAGCTTGGCTAGTGGGGCAGATACGCAGTATTTT. Protein sequence: CASSLASGADTQYF. The rearrangement uses TRBV5-1 and TRBJ2-3; the D is unclear. Germline CDR1 and CDR2: SGHRS and YFSETQ. The CDR3 sequence is 14 residues long. The germline V and J ends were trimmed by 0 bases and 4 bases, with 9 bases remaining between them.

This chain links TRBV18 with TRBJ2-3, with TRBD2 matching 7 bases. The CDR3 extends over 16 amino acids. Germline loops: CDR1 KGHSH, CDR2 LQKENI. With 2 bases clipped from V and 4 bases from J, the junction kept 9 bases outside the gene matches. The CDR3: CASSPFAGDPADTQYF. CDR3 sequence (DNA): TGTGCCAGCTCACCATTTGCGGGAGATCCGGCAGATACGCAGTATTTT.

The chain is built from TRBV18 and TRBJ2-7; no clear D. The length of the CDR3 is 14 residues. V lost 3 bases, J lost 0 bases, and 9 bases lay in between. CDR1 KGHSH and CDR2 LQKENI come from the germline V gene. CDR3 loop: CASSPTPLSYEQYF. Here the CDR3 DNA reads TGTGCCAGCTCACCTACGCCACTCTCCTACGAGCAGTACTTC. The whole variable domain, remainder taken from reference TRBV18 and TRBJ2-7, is NAGVMQNPRHLVRRRGQEARLRCSPMKGHSHVYWYRQLPEEGLKFMVYLQKENIIDESGMPKERFSAEFPKEGPSILRIQQVVRGDSAAYFCASSPTPLSYEQYFGPGTRLTVT.

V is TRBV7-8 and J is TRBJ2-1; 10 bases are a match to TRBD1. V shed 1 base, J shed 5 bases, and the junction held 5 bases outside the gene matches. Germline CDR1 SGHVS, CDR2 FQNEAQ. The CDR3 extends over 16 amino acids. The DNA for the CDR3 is TGTGCCAGCAGCTTAGAGACAGGGGGCGCAAACAATGAGCAGTTCTTC. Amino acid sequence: CASSLETGGANNEQFF.

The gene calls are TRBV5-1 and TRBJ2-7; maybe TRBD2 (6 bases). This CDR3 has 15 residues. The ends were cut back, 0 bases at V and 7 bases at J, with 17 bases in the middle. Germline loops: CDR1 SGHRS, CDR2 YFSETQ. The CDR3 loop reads CASSLAGGPAGEQYF. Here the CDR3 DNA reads TGCGCCAGCAGCTTGGCTGGAGGGCCTGCGGGAGAGCAGTACTTC.

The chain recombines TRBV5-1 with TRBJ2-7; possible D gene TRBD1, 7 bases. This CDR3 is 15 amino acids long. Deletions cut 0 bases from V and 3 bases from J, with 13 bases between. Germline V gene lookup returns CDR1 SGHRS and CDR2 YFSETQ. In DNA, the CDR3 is TGCGCCAGCAGCTTGGACAGGGGAGGCATCTACGAGCAGTACTTC. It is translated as CASSLDRGGIYEQYF.

As DNA, the CDR3 is TGTGCCAGCAAACCGGACAGTAACTATGGCTACACCTTC. Translating gives CASKPDSNYGYTF. This chain links TRBV6-5 with TRBJ1-2; a possible D gene is TRBD1 (6 bases). Germline-derived CDR1 and CDR2 are MNHEY and SVGAGI. V was cut by 7 bases and J by 1 base, with 10 bases left in between. This CDR3 contains 13 residues.

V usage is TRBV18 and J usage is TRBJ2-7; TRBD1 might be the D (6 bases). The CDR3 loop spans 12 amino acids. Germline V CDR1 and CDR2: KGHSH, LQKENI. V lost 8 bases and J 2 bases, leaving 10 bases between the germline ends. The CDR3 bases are TGTGCCAGCGACCAGGGGACCTACGAGCAGTACTTC. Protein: CASDQGTYEQYF.